The 16 T cell receptor beta chains in this list originate from one sample, sequenced in a study of CD8 T cells in Susac syndrome. RNA, at roughly 0.45 to 1 ug, was reverse transcribed with random hexamers. One entry per CDR3 protein results from TCRdb running MiXCR on the immunoSEQ multiplex PCR reads. This sample yields about 150,000 distinct CDR3 sequences, of which about 95% are seen a single time; 0.15% to 0.2% belongs to the top ten. Sequencing was performed on CD4+ T cells from PBMCs. All receptors come from a human donor with Susac syndrome.

The chain has TRBV20-1 and TRBJ1-1, with D unresolved. Germline loops: CDR1 DFQATT, CDR2 SNEGSKA (reference sequence). The CDR3 contains 14 residues. V was pared by 0 bases and J by 4 bases, with 12 bases between. The CDR3: CSARDRAASTEAFF. CDR3 sequence (DNA): TGCAGTGCTAGAGATAGGGCAGCCAGCACTGAAGCTTTCTTT.

This chain uses TRBV20-1 with TRBJ2-3; 10 nucleotides align to TRBD1. Germline values: CDR1 DFQATT, CDR2 SNEGSKA (reference sequence). The CDR3 is made up of 18 amino acids. V shed 6 bases and J 0 bases; nucleotides not matched to a gene: 15. The CDR3 here is CSAQRGTGAQPSTDTQYF. Written as DNA, the CDR3 is TGCAGTGCCCAAAGGGGGACAGGGGCCCAACCCAGCACAGATACGCAGTATTTT.

The V and J genes are TRBV7-2 and TRBJ1-6; a weak D match, TRBD1 (6 bases). Germline values: CDR1 SGHTA, CDR2 FQGNSA. V was pared by 5 bases and J by 2 bases, with 22 bases between. The CDR3 contains 19 residues. The CDR3 nucleotides read TGTGCCAGCAGCCCAATCGGGGCGGGCCAGGGGCCCTATAATTCACCCCTCCACTTT. Translation: CASSPIGAGQGPYNSPLHF.

The rearrangement joins TRBV25-1 to TRBJ2-7, with D tentatively TRBD2 (6 bases). CDR3 length equals 15 residues. V was pared by 2 bases and J by 3 bases, with 14 bases between. The germline V gene encodes CDR1 MGHDK and CDR2 SYGVNS. The CDR3 reads CASSEGGAGSYEQYF. CDR3 DNA: TGTGCCAGCAGTGAAGGAGGGGCCGGTAGCTACGAGCAGTACTTC.

The CDR3 sequence is CASQMTPGAGGTYEQYF. DNA for the CDR3: TGTGCCAGCCAAATGACTCCGGGGGCTGGGGGGACCTACGAGCAGTACTTC. V usage is TRBV25-1 and J usage is TRBJ2-7, with D possibly being TRBD1 or TRBD2 (6 bases each). There are 17 residues in the CDR3. CDR1 is MGHDK and CDR2 is SYGVNS in the germline V gene. V dropped 8 bases and J dropped 2 bases, with 25 bases sitting between them.

This clonotype occurred once. The gene calls are TRBV12-3 or TRBV12-4 and TRBJ2-1; the D is unclear. The CDR3 covers 13 residues. With 0 bases removed from V and 6 bases from J, the gap between germline ends came to 6 bases. The CDR3: CASSLAWGNEQFF. The CDR3 DNA sequence: TGTGCCAGCAGTTTAGCGTGGGGCAATGAGCAGTTCTTC.

The genes are TRBV5-6 and TRBJ2-7; D gene ambiguous. The CDR3 runs to 12 residues. The V gene's germline CDR1 is SGHDT and CDR2 YYEEEE. The ends were cut back, 0 bases at V and 7 bases at J, with 8 bases in the middle. The DNA for the CDR3 is TGTGCCAGCAGCTTGGGCCCCCGGGAGCAGTACTTC. It specifies CASSLGPREQYF.

The chain is built from TRBV5-6 and TRBJ2-5, with 8 bases fitting TRBD2. The germline gives CDR1 SGHDT, CDR2 YYEEEE. V dropped 3 bases and J dropped 5; count of bases not matched to a gene: 6. CDR3 length: 14 amino acids. As DNA, the CDR3 is TGTGCCAGCAGCTGGGACGGGGGGGCCGAGACCCAGTACTTC. Its translation is CASSWDGGAETQYF.

This clonotype is a singleton in its sample. J is TRBJ2-2 and V is TRBV29-1; D is uncertain. The germline V gene has CDR1 SQVTM and CDR2 ANQGSEA. This CDR3 is 13 amino acids long. Trimming cost V 4 bases and J 4 bases, with 10 bases left between them. The CDR3 here is CSVGVGGTGELFF. Written as DNA, the CDR3 is TGCAGCGTTGGAGTCGGCGGCACCGGGGAGCTGTTTTTT.

The chain links TRBV4-1 to TRBJ2-1, with D possibly matching TRBD2 (6 bases). Germline V gene sequence: CDR1 MGHRA, CDR2 YSYEKL. V lost 8 bases and J 0 bases, leaving 8 bases between the germline ends. The CDR3 covers 13 residues. CDR3 region: CASSGDSYNEQFF. The CDR3 DNA sequence: TGCGCCAGCTCGGGGGACTCCTACAATGAGCAGTTCTTC.

This chain connects TRBV4-1 to TRBJ2-2, with D possibly matching TRBD1 (6 bases). Deletions cut 4 bases from V and 6 bases from J, with 12 bases between. This CDR3 contains 14 residues. CDR1 and CDR2 from the germline V gene are MGHRA and YSYEKL. CDR3 DNA: TGCGCCAGCAGCCTAGACAGGTCTCCCGGGGAGCTGTTTTTT. Protein sequence: CASSLDRSPGELFF.

J is TRBJ2-5 and V is TRBV5-4, with TRBD2 matching 13 bases. V trimming: 3 bases; J trimming: 5 bases; junction bases outside the gene matches: 7. The CDR3 length is 16 residues. Looked up from germline, CDR1 is SGHNT and CDR2 is YYREEE (reference sequence). This CDR3 is CASSWRLAGGQETQYF. The CDR3 DNA reads TGTGCCAGCAGCTGGAGACTAGCGGGGGGCCAGGAGACCCAGTACTTC.

The CDR3 loop is CSVTLTPGTGGWTGELFF. In DNA form, the CDR3 reads TGCAGCGTTACGTTAACACCCGGGACAGGGGGATGGACCGGGGAGCTGTTTTTT. This sequence joins TRBV29-1 and TRBJ2-2; 11 bases are a match to TRBD1. Germline CDR1 is SQVTM and CDR2 is ANQGSEA. This CDR3 is 18 amino acids long. The trim removed 5 bases at V and 5 bases at J, leaving 16 bases unmatched.

The chain uses TRBV7-9 and TRBJ2-3; D unresolved. CDR1 is SEHNR, CDR2 FQNEAQ, per germline (reference sequence). The CDR3 covers 15 residues. V was cut by 2 bases and J by 0 bases, with 9 bases left in between. This CDR3 reads CASSLNSLSTDTQYF. The CDR3 nucleotides read TGTGCCAGCAGCTTAAACTCACTGAGCACAGATACGCAGTATTTT. Complete variable domain (other parts from reference TRBV7-9 and TRBJ2-3): DTGVSQNPRHKITKRGQNVTFRCDPISEHNRLYWYRQTLGQGPEFLTYFQNEAQLEKSRLLSDRFSAERPKGSFSTLEIQRTEQGDSAMYLCASSLNSLSTDTQYFGPGTRLTVL.

V and J are TRBV7-7 and TRBJ2-7, with no clear D. The V gene's germline CDR1 is SSHAT and CDR2 FNYEAQ (reference sequence). The CDR3 is 14 amino acids. Trimming stripped 1 base from V and 3 bases from J, with 10 bases between. The CDR3 region is CASSLGQFLYEQYF. Here the CDR3 DNA reads TGTGCCAGCAGCTTAGGGCAGTTCCTCTACGAGCAGTACTTC.

The chain is built from TRBV11-2 and TRBJ2-7; D gene ambiguous. The V end was cut by 5 bases, the J end by 4 bases, with 9 bases between. The germline gives CDR1 SGHAT, CDR2 FQNNGV. The CDR3 is 12 residues long. The CDR3, as DNA: TGTGCCAGCAGCCCCCCTGGGTACGAGCAGTACTTC. The encoded protein is CASSPPGYEQYF.